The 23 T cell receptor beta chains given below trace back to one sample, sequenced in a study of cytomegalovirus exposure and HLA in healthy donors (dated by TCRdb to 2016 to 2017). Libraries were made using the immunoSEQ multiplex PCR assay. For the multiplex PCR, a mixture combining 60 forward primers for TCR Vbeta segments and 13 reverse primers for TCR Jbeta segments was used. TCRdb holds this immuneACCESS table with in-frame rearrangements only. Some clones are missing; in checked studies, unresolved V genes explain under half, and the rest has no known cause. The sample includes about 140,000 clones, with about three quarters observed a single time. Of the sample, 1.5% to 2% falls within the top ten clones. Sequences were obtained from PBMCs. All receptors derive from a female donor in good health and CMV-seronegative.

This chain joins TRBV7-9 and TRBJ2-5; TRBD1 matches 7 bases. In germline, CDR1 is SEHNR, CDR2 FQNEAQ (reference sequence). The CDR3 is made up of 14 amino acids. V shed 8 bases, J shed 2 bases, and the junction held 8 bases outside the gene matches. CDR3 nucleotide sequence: TGTGCCAGCCATGAACCGGGACAGCAAGAGACCCAGTACTTC. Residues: CASHEPGQQETQYF.

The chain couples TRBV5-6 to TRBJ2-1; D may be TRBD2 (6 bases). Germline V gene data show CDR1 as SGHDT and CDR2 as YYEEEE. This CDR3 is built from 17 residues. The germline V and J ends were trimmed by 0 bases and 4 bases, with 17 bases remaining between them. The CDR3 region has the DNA TGTGCCAGCAGCTTGGTTGCGGGGTCCAGCCTTTACAATGAGCAGTTCTTC. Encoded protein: CASSLVAGSSLYNEQFF.

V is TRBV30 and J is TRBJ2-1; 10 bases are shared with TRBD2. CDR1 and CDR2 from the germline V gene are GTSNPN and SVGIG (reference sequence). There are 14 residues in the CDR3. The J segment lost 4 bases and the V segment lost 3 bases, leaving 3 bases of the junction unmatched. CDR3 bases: TGTGCCTGGAGGGGACTAGCGAGATACAATGAGCAGTTCTTC. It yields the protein CAWRGLARYNEQFF.

The CDR3 sequence is CASSLAGTGKNEQFF. CDR3 DNA: TGTGCCAGCAGCTTAGCCGGGACAGGGAAAAATGAGCAGTTCTTC. The V gene is TRBV7-3, the J gene TRBJ2-1; 9 bases are a match to TRBD1. Germline CDR1 reads SGHTA; CDR2 reads FQGTGA. There are 15 residues in the CDR3. Unmatched junction bases numbered 6, after V lost 2 bases and J lost 7 bases.

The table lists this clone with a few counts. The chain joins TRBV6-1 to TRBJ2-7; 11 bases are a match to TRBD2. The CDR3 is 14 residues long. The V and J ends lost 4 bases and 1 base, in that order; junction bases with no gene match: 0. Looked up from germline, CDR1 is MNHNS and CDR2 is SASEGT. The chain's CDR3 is CASSGTSGSYEQYF. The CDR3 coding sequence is TGTGCCAGCAGTGGGACTAGCGGGTCCTACGAGCAGTACTTC.

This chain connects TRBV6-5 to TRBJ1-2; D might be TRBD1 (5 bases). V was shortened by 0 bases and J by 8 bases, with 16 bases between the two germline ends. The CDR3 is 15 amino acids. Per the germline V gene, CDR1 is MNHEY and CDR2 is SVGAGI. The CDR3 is CASSYSRAGKGGYTF. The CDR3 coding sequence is TGTGCCAGCAGTTACTCACGGGCAGGGAAGGGCGGCTACACCTTC.

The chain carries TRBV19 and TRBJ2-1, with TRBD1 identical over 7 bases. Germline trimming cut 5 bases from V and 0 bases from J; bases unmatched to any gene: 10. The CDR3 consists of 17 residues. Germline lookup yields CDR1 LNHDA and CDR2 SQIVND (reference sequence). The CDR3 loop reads CASSASGTVSSYNEQFF. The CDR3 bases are TGTGCCAGTAGTGCATCCGGGACAGTCAGCTCCTACAATGAGCAGTTCTTC.

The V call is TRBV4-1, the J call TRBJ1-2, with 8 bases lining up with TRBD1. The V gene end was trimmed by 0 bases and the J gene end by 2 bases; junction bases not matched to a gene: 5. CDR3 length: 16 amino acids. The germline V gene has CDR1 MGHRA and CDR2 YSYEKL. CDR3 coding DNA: TGCGCCAGCAGCCAAGATTTGGACAGGGTAAACTATGGCTACACCTTC. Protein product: CASSQDLDRVNYGYTF.

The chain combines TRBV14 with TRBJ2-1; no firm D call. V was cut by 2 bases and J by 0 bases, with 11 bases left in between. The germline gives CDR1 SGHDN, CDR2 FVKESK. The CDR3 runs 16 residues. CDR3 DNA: TGTGCCAGCAGCCAAAGGTTCGGGTTCTCCTACAATGAGCAGTTCTTC. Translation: CASSQRFGFSYNEQFF.

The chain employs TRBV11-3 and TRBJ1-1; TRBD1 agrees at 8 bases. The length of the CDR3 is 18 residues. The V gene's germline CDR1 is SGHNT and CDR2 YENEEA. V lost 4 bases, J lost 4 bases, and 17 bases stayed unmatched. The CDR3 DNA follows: TGTGCCAGCAGCTCGGACGTAGGACAGGGACGCCGGGTCACTGAAGCTTTCTTT. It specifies CASSSDVGQGRRVTEAFF.

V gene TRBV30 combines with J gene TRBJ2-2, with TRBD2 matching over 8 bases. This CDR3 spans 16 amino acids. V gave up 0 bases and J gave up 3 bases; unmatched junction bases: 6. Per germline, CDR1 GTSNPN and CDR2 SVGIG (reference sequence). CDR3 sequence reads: CAWSVPAGVHTGELFF. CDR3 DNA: TGTGCCTGGAGTGTACCAGCGGGAGTCCACACCGGGGAGCTGTTTTTT.

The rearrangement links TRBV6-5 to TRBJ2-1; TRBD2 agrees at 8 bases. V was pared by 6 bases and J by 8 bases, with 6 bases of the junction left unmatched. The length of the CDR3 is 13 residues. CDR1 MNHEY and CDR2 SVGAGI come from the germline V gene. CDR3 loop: CASRGSGAYEQFF. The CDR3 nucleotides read TGTGCCAGCAGGGGTAGCGGGGCTTATGAGCAGTTCTTC.

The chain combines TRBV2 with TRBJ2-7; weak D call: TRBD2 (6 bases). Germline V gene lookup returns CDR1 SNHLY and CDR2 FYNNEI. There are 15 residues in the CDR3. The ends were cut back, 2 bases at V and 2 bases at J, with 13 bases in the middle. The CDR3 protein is CASSEHLGGTYEQYF. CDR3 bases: TGTGCCAGCAGTGAACATCTTGGGGGGACCTACGAGCAGTACTTC.

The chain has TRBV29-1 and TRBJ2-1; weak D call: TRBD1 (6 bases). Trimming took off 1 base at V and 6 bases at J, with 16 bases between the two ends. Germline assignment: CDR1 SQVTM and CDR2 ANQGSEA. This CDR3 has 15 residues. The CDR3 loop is CSVEGPKTGFNEQFF. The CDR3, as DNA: TGCAGCGTTGAAGGCCCGAAGACAGGATTCAATGAGCAGTTCTTC.

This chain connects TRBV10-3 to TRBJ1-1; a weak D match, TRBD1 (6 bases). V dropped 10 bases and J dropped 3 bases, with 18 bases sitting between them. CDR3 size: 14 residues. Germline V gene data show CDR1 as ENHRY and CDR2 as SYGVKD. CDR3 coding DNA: TGTGCCACCCTACCCGGGGGGACACACACTGAAGCTTTCTTT. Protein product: CATLPGGTHTEAFF.

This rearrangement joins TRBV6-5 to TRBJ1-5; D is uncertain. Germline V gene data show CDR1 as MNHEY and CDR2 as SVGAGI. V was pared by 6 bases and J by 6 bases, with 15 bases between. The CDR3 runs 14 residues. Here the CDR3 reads CASSTRRGAQPQHF. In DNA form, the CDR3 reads TGTGCCAGCAGCACCCGCCGGGGTGCTCAGCCCCAGCATTTT.

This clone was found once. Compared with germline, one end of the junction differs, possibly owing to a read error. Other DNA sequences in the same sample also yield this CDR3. In DNA, the CDR3 is TGTGCCAGCAGCCATGAAGGACAGATCGGCTACGAGCAGTACTTT. It encodes CASSHEGQIGYEQYF. The rearrangement links TRBV7-9 to TRBJ2-7, with a possible D match to TRBD1 (6 bases). The CDR3 sequence is 15 residues long. Germline V gene sequence: CDR1 SEHNR, CDR2 FQNEAQ (reference sequence).

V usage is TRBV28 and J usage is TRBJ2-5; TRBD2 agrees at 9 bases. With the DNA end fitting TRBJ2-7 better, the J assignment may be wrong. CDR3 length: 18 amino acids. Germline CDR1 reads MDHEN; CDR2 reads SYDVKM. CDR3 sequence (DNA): TGTGCCAGCAGGAGACTAGCGGAATCGAGTTGGGGCTCCTACGAGCAGTACTTC. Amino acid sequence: CASRRLAESSWGSYEQYF.

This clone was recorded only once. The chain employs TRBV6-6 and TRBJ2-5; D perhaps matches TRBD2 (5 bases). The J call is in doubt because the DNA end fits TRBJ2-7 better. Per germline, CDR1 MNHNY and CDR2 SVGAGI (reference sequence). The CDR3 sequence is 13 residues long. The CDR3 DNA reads TGTGCCAGCAGTCCCACTAGGACCGGCGAGCAGTACTTC. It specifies CASSPTRTGEQYF.

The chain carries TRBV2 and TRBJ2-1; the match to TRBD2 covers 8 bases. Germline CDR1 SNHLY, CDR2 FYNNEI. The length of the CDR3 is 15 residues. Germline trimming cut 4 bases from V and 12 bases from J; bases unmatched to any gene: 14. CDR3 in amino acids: CASSVTSGTGMVQFF. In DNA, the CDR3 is TGTGCCAGCAGTGTAACTAGCGGTACCGGGATGGTGCAGTTCTTC.

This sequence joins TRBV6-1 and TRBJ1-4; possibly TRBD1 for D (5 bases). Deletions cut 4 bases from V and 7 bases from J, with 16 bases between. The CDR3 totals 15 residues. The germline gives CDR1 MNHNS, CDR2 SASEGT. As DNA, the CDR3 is TGTGCCAGCAGTGTAGGTAGTCAGGGCGCTGAAAAACTGTTTTTT. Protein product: CASSVGSQGAEKLFF.

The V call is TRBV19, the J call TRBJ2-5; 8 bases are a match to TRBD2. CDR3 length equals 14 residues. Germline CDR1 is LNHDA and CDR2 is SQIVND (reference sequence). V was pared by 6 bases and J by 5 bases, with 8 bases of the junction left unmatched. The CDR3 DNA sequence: TGTGCCAGTAGACCCGGGGGGGGAAGGGAGACCCAGTACTTC. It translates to CASRPGGGRETQYF.

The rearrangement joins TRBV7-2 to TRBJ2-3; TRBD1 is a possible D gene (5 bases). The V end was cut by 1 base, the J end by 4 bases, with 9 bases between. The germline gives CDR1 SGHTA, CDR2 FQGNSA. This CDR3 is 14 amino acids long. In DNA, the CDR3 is TGTGCCAGCAGCTTAGGGGGCTGGTCAGATACGCAGTATTTT. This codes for CASSLGGWSDTQYF. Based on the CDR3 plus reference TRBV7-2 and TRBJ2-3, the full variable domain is GAGVSQSPSNKVTEKGKDVELRCDPISGHTALYWYRQSLGQGLEFLIYFQGNSAPDKSGLPSDRFSAERTGGSVSTLTIQRTQQEDSAVYLCASSLGGWSDTQYFGPGTRLTVL.